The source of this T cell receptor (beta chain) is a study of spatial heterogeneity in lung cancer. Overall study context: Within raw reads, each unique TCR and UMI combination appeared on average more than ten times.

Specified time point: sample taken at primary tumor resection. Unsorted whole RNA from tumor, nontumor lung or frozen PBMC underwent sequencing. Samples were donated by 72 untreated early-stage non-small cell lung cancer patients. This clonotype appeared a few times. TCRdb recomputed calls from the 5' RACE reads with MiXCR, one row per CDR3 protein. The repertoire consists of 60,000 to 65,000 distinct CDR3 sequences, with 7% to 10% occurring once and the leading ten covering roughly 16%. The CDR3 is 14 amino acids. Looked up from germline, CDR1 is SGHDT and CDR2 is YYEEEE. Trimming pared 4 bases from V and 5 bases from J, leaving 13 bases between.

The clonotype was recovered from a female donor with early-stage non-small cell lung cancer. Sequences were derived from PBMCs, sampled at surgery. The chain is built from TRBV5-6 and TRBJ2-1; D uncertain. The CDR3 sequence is CASSPPVADNEQFF. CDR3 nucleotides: TGTGCCAGCAGCCCCCCCGTCGCGGACAATGAGCAGTTCTTC.